The 22 T cell receptor beta chains reported below all come from one sample, sequenced in a study of blood T cells in healthy people across ages. Then a second PCR, running roughly 7 to 11 cycles, was carried out with a sample-barcoded 5' primer and a J-beta primer mix. In TCRdb, the 5' RACE reads were re-called with MiXCR into one record per CDR3 protein. The profile shows roughly 1,300,000 distinct CDR3 sequences, around 55% of them singletons. Sequenced input: blood. The source is a man aged 18 to 30 in good health.

V is TRBV7-4 and J is TRBJ2-7; 13 positions match TRBD2. Germline V gene data show CDR1 as SGHVT and CDR2 as SQSDAQ. There are 16 residues in the CDR3. The V segment lost 2 bases and the J segment 2 bases; nucleotides outside the gene matches: 3. CDR3 region: CASSLSTSGRAYEQYF. CDR3 sequence (DNA): TGTGCCAGCAGCTTATCAACTAGCGGGAGGGCCTACGAGCAGTACTTC.

The CDR3 loop is CSVEGSETQYF. CDR3 coding DNA: TGCAGCGTCGAGGGTTCAGAGACCCAGTACTTC. The V call is TRBV29-1, the J call TRBJ2-5; D is perhaps TRBD2 (5 bases). Deletions cut 6 bases from V and 4 bases from J, with 9 bases between. The CDR3 loop spans 11 amino acids. Germline V gives CDR1 SQVTM, CDR2 ANQGSEA.

This clonotype appeared once. V gene TRBV3-1 combines with J gene TRBJ2-3; 9 nucleotides match TRBD2. Per germline, CDR1 LGHDT and CDR2 YNNKEL (reference sequence). The CDR3 extends over 18 amino acids. Trimming took 0 bases from V and 4 from J; bases not matched to a gene: 11. CDR3 loop: CASSQEVVRLAAPDTQYF. DNA for the CDR3: TGTGCCAGCAGCCAAGAAGTTGTGAGACTAGCGGCCCCAGATACGCAGTATTTT.

This clonotype came up a few times. The CDR3 nucleotides read TGCAGCGTTGACGGGACAGGACACTACGAGCAGTACTTC. It codes for CSVDGTGHYEQYF. The chain joins TRBV29-1 to TRBJ2-7, with TRBD1 matching over 8 bases. In germline, CDR1 is SQVTM, CDR2 ANQGSEA. The V gene end was trimmed by 3 bases and the J gene end by 3 bases; junction bases not matched to a gene: 4. This CDR3 region has 13 residues.

This rearrangement joins TRBV6-5 to TRBJ1-1; tentatively, D is TRBD1 (6 bases). V lost 3 bases, J lost 3 bases, and 11 bases lay in between. The CDR3 sequence is 14 residues long. The germline V gene has CDR1 MNHEY and CDR2 SVGAGI. The CDR3 is CASSYRGAHTEAFF. The CDR3 bases are TGTGCCAGCAGTTATCGGGGGGCGCACACTGAAGCTTTCTTT.

The J gene is TRBJ2-2, the V gene TRBV2; D is possibly TRBD2 (6 bases). CDR1 is SNHLY and CDR2 is FYNNEI in the germline V gene. The CDR3 consists of 15 residues. With 4 bases removed from V and 5 bases from J, the gap between germline ends came to 14 bases. The CDR3: CASSVTSSETGELFF. For the CDR3, the DNA is TGTGCCAGCAGTGTGACTAGTTCCGAAACCGGGGAGCTGTTTTTT.

V usage is TRBV4-1 and J usage is TRBJ2-2; the match to TRBD2 covers 7 bases. V lost 2 bases to trimming and J lost 3 bases; unmatched junction nucleotides: 6. The CDR3 length is 16 residues. Germline CDR1 MGHRA, CDR2 YSYEKL. The CDR3 protein is CASSQFAGEDTGELFF. The CDR3 DNA reads TGCGCCAGCAGCCAATTTGCGGGAGAGGACACCGGGGAGCTGTTTTTT.

This clonotype was observed a few times. V is TRBV7-2 and J is TRBJ2-1; 9 nucleotides match TRBD2. V trimming: 5 bases; J trimming: 4 bases; junction bases outside the gene matches: 6. Germline V gene data show CDR1 as SGHTA and CDR2 as FQGNSA. This CDR3 has 15 amino acids. The CDR3 DNA reads as TGTGCCAGCAGCCAACTAGCGGGTCCTTACAATGAGCAGTTCTTC. It is translated as CASSQLAGPYNEQFF.

The rearrangement uses TRBV4-1 and TRBJ1-2; TRBD1 agrees at 8 bases. V lost 0 bases, J lost 7 bases, and 19 bases stayed unmatched. Germline loops: CDR1 MGHRA, CDR2 YSYEKL. CDR3 length: 19 amino acids. The CDR3 sequence: CASSQENLPSTGVFTGYTF. CDR3 sequence (DNA): TGCGCCAGCAGCCAAGAGAACCTCCCCTCGACAGGGGTATTCACTGGCTACACCTTC.

This clonotype has more than one count but fewer than ten. V and J are TRBV20-1 and TRBJ1-2; D not certain. Deletions cut 2 bases from V and 4 bases from J, with 8 bases between. The germline V gene has CDR1 DFQATT and CDR2 SNEGSKA (reference sequence). The CDR3 sequence is 12 residues long. The CDR3, as DNA: TGCAGTGCTAGAAGGGATCCCTATGGCTACACCTTC. Protein product: CSARRDPYGYTF.

V gene TRBV7-2 combines with J gene TRBJ2-1; D perhaps matches TRBD1 (6 bases). Per the germline V gene, CDR1 is SGHTA and CDR2 is FQGNSA. V lost 5 bases, J lost 4 bases, and 12 bases lay in between. The CDR3 sequence is 14 residues long. The chain's CDR3 is CASSIRTEYNEQFF. The CDR3 DNA follows: TGTGCCAGCAGCATTCGGACAGAGTACAATGAGCAGTTCTTC.

This clonotype came up a few times. This rearrangement joins TRBV27 to TRBJ1-4; the D gene is possibly TRBD1 (5 bases). CDR3 size: 14 residues. The V end lost 3 bases, the J end lost 7 bases, and 12 bases lay between the germline ends. Germline V gene sequence: CDR1 MNHEY, CDR2 SMNVEV (reference sequence). The CDR3 spells CASSFVGGGEKLFF. CDR3 DNA: TGTGCCAGCAGTTTCGTTGGTGGGGGTGAAAAACTGTTTTTT.

The chain couples TRBV5-5 to TRBJ2-7; maybe TRBD1 (6 bases). The J call may be wrong; the DNA end is better matched by TRBJ2-5. This CDR3 has 14 residues. Germline V gives CDR1 SGHKS, CDR2 YYEKEE (reference sequence). CDR3 sequence: CASSFRGQEGTQYF. The CDR3 DNA follows: TGTGCCAGCAGCTTCAGGGGCCAAGAAGGGACCCAGTACTTC.

A few counts support this clonotype. This chain connects TRBV3-1 to TRBJ2-7; the match to TRBD1 covers 7 bases. Germline V gene data show CDR1 as LGHDT and CDR2 as YNNKEL (reference sequence). V lost 0 bases, J lost 6 bases, and 5 bases stayed unmatched. The CDR3 totals 14 residues. As DNA, the CDR3 is TGTGCCAGCAGCCAAGAGGGGACAGTGGGCGAGCAGTACTTC. This codes for CASSQEGTVGEQYF.

This chain connects TRBV7-9 to TRBJ1-2; 11 nucleotides match TRBD1. The CDR3 consists of 14 residues. The germline CDR1 and CDR2 sequences are SEHNR and FQNEAQ (reference sequence). Trimming removed 5 bases from V and 8 bases from J; junction bases left unmatched: 7. The CDR3 reads CASSPEGTGGGYTF. Written as DNA, the CDR3 is TGTGCCAGCAGCCCGGAAGGGACAGGGGGAGGCTACACCTTC.

The V call is TRBV10-3, the J call TRBJ1-2, with D uncertain. The CDR3 extends over 12 amino acids. Germline CDR1 is ENHRY and CDR2 is SYGVKD. V lost 7 bases, J lost 8 bases, and 14 bases lay in between. Here the CDR3 reads CAITGRDKGYTF. CDR3 bases: TGTGCCATCACCGGAAGGGATAAAGGCTACACCTTC.

The chain is built from TRBV4-2 and TRBJ1-2; D remains unclear. Germline assignment: CDR1 LGHNA and CDR2 YNFKEQ. Deletions cut 0 bases from V and 2 bases from J, with 13 bases between. The CDR3 sequence is 16 residues long. The DNA for the CDR3 is TGTGCCAGCAGCCAAGATTTGTATGGGCAGAACTATGGCTACACCTTC. It is translated as CASSQDLYGQNYGYTF.

This clonotype was detected only a few times. This chain uses TRBV28 with TRBJ1-4; D call uncertain. V lost 7 bases to trimming and J lost 10 bases, with 16 bases between them. This CDR3 contains 13 residues. Germline loops: CDR1 MDHEN, CDR2 SYDVKM. The CDR3 loop reads CASTLSPPGKLFF. The CDR3 DNA follows: TGTGCCAGCACCCTCTCTCCCCCAGGAAAACTGTTTTTT.

CDR3 loop: CASSPSGQGNYGYTF. CDR3 nucleotide sequence: TGTGCCAGCAGTCCATCAGGACAGGGGAACTATGGCTACACCTTC. The chain recombines TRBV12-3 or TRBV12-4 with TRBJ1-2; 9 bases align to TRBD1. J gave up 2 bases and V 5 bases, and 6 bases lay outside the gene matches. The CDR3 length is 15 residues.

J is TRBJ2-2 and V is TRBV29-1, with 9 bases fitting TRBD1. Germline lookup yields CDR1 SQVTM and CDR2 ANQGSEA. V was pared by 5 bases and J by 3 bases, with 7 bases of the junction left unmatched. The CDR3 is 15 residues long. The CDR3 here is CSVTGTGIYTGELFF. In DNA, the CDR3 is TGCAGCGTTACCGGGACAGGGATTTACACCGGGGAGCTGTTTTTT.

The sample holds a few counts of this clonotype. The V gene is TRBV4-3, the J gene TRBJ1-2; D is unclear. Germline CDR1 is LGHNA and CDR2 is YSLEER. V lost 3 bases to trimming and J lost 5 bases, with 19 bases between them. There are 16 residues in the CDR3. CDR3 region: CASSHGGTVSLYGYTF. Written as DNA, the CDR3 is TGCGCCAGCAGCCACGGAGGCACAGTGAGTCTTTATGGCTACACCTTC.

The chain links TRBV5-1 to TRBJ1-1; D gene unclear. The germline V gene encodes CDR1 SGHRS and CDR2 YFSETQ. The CDR3 length is 13 residues. The V end lost 3 bases, the J end lost 11 bases, and 17 bases lay between the germline ends. CDR3 loop: CASSWAAGVPAFF. Written as DNA, the CDR3 is TGCGCCAGCAGCTGGGCCGCCGGGGTTCCTGCTTTCTTT.